The clone carrying this TCR beta chain occurred many times. No antigen is known for it. TCRdb re-called the PCR reads with MiXCR, one entry per CDR3 protein. Among 75,000 to 100,000 distinct CDR3 sequences, around 17% were seen once, and the ten largest hold 0.7% to 0.95%. Trimming shortened V by 5 bases and J by 5 bases, and 13 bases separated the two germline ends. CDR3 length: 15 residues. The germline gives CDR1 MNHEY, CDR2 SMNVEV (reference sequence). This sample is part of a study of molecular identifiers for immune sequencing clone quantification. Broader study findings: Clone sizes could be underestimated for highly expanded clones when identical TCR molecules share a barcode. Under 1% of molecules in naive cells, but over 97% of effector molecules, belonged to clones above 20 RNA copies.

This TCR was recovered from a human donor in good health. Some libraries in this study had Jurkat cell RNA spiked in. Sequences were obtained from naive CD8+ T cells from blood, with Jurkat cell RNA spiked in. Subset specified: FACS-sorted CD8+CD4-CCR7+CD45RA+ naive T cells. The J gene is TRBJ1-6, the V gene TRBV27; TRBD1 is a possible D gene (6 bases). The CDR3 coding sequence is TGTGCCAGCAGTCCTGGGACACCTAATAATTCACCCCTCCACTTT. Translated: CASSPGTPNNSPLHF.